The 17 T cell receptor beta chains in this list originate from one sample, sequenced in a study of shared clonotypes between healthy human individuals (dated by TCRdb to the early 2020s). The library came from the immunoSEQ multiplex PCR assay. The clones in this table, taken by TCRdb from immuneACCESS, are in-frame only. Not every clone is retained; where verified, under half of the shortfall comes from an unresolved V gene, and the cause of the rest is unknown. Counted in this sample were about 2 million clones; about 95% of them appeared once. Clones ranked in the top ten supply about 1.1% of the sample. For the CD8 naive samples, CD45RO-negative cells were positively selected for CCR7, yielding a CD45RA+CCR7+ population from which TemRA cells were excluded. Sample: naive CD8+ T cells sorted from blood. Per the publication, the cell subset or site label means: CD45RA+CCR7+. Receptors were obtained from a man between 18 and 35 years old in good health.

This chain uses TRBV27 with TRBJ2-7; no definite D call. The CDR3 runs to 14 residues. V lost 3 bases and J 3 bases, leaving 12 bases between the germline ends. CDR1 and CDR2 from the germline V gene are MNHEY and SMNVEV (reference sequence). This CDR3 is CASSFLAEYYEQYF. The CDR3 nucleotides read TGTGCCAGCAGTTTCTTGGCAGAATACTACGAGCAGTACTTC.

V usage is TRBV6-5 and J usage is TRBJ1-5, with D hard to call. The CDR3 length is 15 residues. Germline CDR1 reads MNHEY; CDR2 reads SVGAGI. Trimming left V 7 bases short and J 0 bases short, with 13 bases between. CDR3: CASIPPGNSNQPQHF. The DNA of the CDR3 is TGTGCCAGCATTCCTCCCGGGAATAGCAATCAGCCCCAGCATTTT.

V and J are TRBV7-9 and TRBJ2-7; D might be TRBD1 or TRBD2, each matching 7 bases. The germline gives CDR1 SEHNR, CDR2 FQNEAQ (reference sequence). The CDR3 extends over 17 amino acids. The V end lost 5 bases, the J end lost 5 bases, and 25 bases lay between the germline ends. This CDR3 is CASSDRAGEGKWDEQYF. The CDR3 coding sequence is TGTGCCAGCAGCGACAGGGCGGGAGAGGGGAAATGGGACGAGCAGTACTTC.

This clone was found a few times. This same CDR3 is encoded by further DNA sequences in the sample. CDR3 in amino acids: CASSYSGSSPLHF. In nucleotides, the CDR3 is TGTGCCAGCAGTTACTCTGGGAGTTCACCCCTCCACTTT. The chain carries TRBV6-5 and TRBJ1-6; D gene ambiguous. Trimming took 0 bases from V and 9 from J, leaving 6 bases between them. The length of the CDR3 is 13 residues. Germline loops: CDR1 MNHEY, CDR2 SVGAGI.

J is TRBJ2-3 and V is TRBV10-3, with TRBD2 matching over 8 bases. V lost 2 bases, J lost 8 bases, and 12 bases stayed unmatched. Germline-derived CDR1 and CDR2 are ENHRY and SYGVKD. The CDR3 covers 16 residues. CDR3 in amino acids: CAISETQLTGGVTQYF. CDR3 nucleotide sequence: TGTGCCATCAGTGAGACCCAACTTACGGGGGGGGTTACGCAGTATTTT.

The genes are TRBV29-1 and TRBJ1-2, with D uncertain. The V gene lost 4 bases and the J gene lost 2 bases, with 14 bases spanning the gap. The length of the CDR3 is 14 residues. The germline gives CDR1 SQVTM, CDR2 ANQGSEA. In DNA form, the CDR3 reads TGCAGCGTTGCGCCAGCCCTCCTCAACTATGGCTACACCTTC. Its translation is CSVAPALLNYGYTF.

The chain recombines TRBV5-4 with TRBJ1-2; D call uncertain. This CDR3 region has 13 residues. Trimming shortened V by 2 bases and J by 3 bases, and 8 bases separated the two germline ends. Germline lookup yields CDR1 SGHNT and CDR2 YYREEE (reference sequence). The CDR3 nucleotides are TGTGCCAGCAGCTTTGACGGCTACTATGGCTACACCTTC. The encoded protein is CASSFDGYYGYTF.

Notes on this clone: Distinct nucleotide sequences in the sample also encode this CDR3. The CDR3 nucleotides are TGTGCCAGCAGCCCGGGACTAGCGGGGTACGAGCAGTACTTC. It specifies CASSPGLAGYEQYF. This chain uses TRBV5-4 with TRBJ2-7; 13 nucleotides agree with TRBD2. This CDR3 has 14 amino acids. Germline CDR1 SGHNT, CDR2 YYREEE (reference sequence). Trimming at V came to 4 bases and at J to 4 bases, leaving 2 bases not matched to a gene. Variable domain in full (rest from reference TRBV5-4 and TRBJ2-7): ETGVTQSPTHLIKTRGQQVTLRCSSQSGHNTVSWYQQALGQGPQFIFQYYREEENGRGNFPPRFSGLQFPNYSSELNVNALELDDSALYLCASSPGLAGYEQYFGPGTRLTVT.

The V call is TRBV2, the J call TRBJ2-3; the D is unclear. Trimming pared 6 bases from V and 6 bases from J, leaving 7 bases between. The CDR3 has 11 residues. CDR1 and CDR2 (germline): SNHLY, FYNNEI. Here the CDR3 reads CASRVPDTQYF. In nucleotides, the CDR3 is TGTGCCAGCAGGGTCCCCGATACGCAGTATTTT.

The chain links TRBV14 to TRBJ2-5, with D unresolved. The CDR3 is made up of 15 amino acids. The germline V gene has CDR1 SGHDN and CDR2 FVKESK. V gave up 0 bases and J gave up 1 base, with 9 bases separating them. The CDR3 spells CASSQDWNFQETQYF. The CDR3 DNA reads TGTGCCAGCAGCCAAGACTGGAACTTCCAAGAGACCCAGTACTTC.

CDR3 DNA sequence: TGCGCCAGCAGCGGGGCCTACAATGAGCAGTTCTTC. The encoded protein is CASSGAYNEQFF. The chain combines TRBV5-1 with TRBJ2-1; D uncertain. Germline CDR1 reads SGHRS; CDR2 reads YFSETQ. The CDR3 runs 12 residues. With 4 bases removed from V and 2 bases from J, the gap between germline ends came to 4 bases.

V gene TRBV4-1 combines with J gene TRBJ2-1, with D unresolved. V was cut by 0 bases and J by 0 bases, with 6 bases left in between. From germline, CDR1 is MGHRA and CDR2 YSYEKL. The CDR3 has 15 residues. This CDR3 reads CASSQESSSYNEQFF. The CDR3 nucleotides read TGCGCCAGCAGCCAAGAATCCAGCTCCTACAATGAGCAGTTCTTC.

The V and J genes are TRBV4-3 and TRBJ2-5, with D maybe TRBD2 (6 bases). V lost 2 bases to trimming and J lost 4 bases, with 14 bases between them. The CDR3 runs 15 residues. CDR1 and CDR2 from the germline V gene are LGHNA and YSLEER. Here the CDR3 reads CASSQPGSSRETQYF. The CDR3, as DNA: TGCGCCAGCAGCCAACCCGGGAGTTCACGAGAGACCCAGTACTTC.

This chain joins TRBV30 and TRBJ2-1, with 9 positions matching TRBD2. Germline V gene lookup returns CDR1 GTSNPN and CDR2 SVGIG (reference sequence). The CDR3 loop spans 13 amino acids. V shed 7 bases, J shed 8 bases, and the junction held 9 bases outside the gene matches. CDR3 protein: CASAGAGGDEQFF. As DNA, the CDR3 is TGTGCCTCCGCCGGTGCGGGAGGGGATGAGCAGTTCTTC.

The chain carries TRBV6-1 and TRBJ2-3, with a tentative D call TRBD2 (5 bases). Germline CDR1 and CDR2: MNHNS and SASEGT. Deletions cut 1 base from V and 0 bases from J, with 14 bases between. This CDR3 spans 17 amino acids. Here the CDR3 reads CASSEEGATLSTDTQYF. CDR3 nucleotide sequence: TGTGCCAGCAGTGAAGAGGGAGCAACTCTTAGCACAGATACGCAGTATTTT.

The rearrangement links TRBV5-4 to TRBJ2-3; D remains unclear. V was clipped by 0 bases and J by 0 bases, with 11 bases between them. Germline loops: CDR1 SGHNT, CDR2 YYREEE (reference sequence). The CDR3 totals 16 residues. The CDR3 sequence is CASSLAAETSTDTQYF. The CDR3 bases are TGTGCCAGCAGCTTGGCCGCTGAAACTAGCACAGATACGCAGTATTTT.

The rearrangement uses TRBV7-2 and TRBJ2-1; TRBD2 is a possible D gene (5 bases). CDR3 length: 15 residues. The V gene lost 0 bases and the J gene lost 9 bases, with 15 bases spanning the gap. Germline V CDR1 and CDR2: SGHTA, FQGNSA. The DNA for the CDR3 is TGTGCCAGCAGCTTAGCGGGAGACTCGGTGAGTGAGCAGTTCTTC. The encoded protein is CASSLAGDSVSEQFF.